What follows are 10 T cell receptor beta chains derived from one specimen sequenced in a study of T cell repertoires in ileal Crohn's disease. The repertoire was sequenced with immunoSEQ multiplex PCR; TCRdb's copy has only in-frame clones and lacks some. This table holds some 11,000 clones, about four fifths found once. The time point here: neoterminal ileum biopsy at postoperative endoscopy, about 6 months after surgery. The specimen was ileal tissue. The source of these receptors is an adult with Crohn's disease.

J is TRBJ2-7 and V is TRBV4-1, with 9 positions matching TRBD1. Germline V lookup: CDR1 MGHRA, CDR2 YSYEKL. V lost 4 bases, J lost 3 bases, and 7 bases stayed unmatched. This CDR3 is built from 15 residues. The CDR3 reads CASSPITDRGYEQYF. The CDR3 DNA sequence: TGCGCCAGCAGCCCGATCACGGACAGGGGCTACGAGCAGTACTTC.

The rearrangement links TRBV19 to TRBJ2-6, with D perhaps matching TRBD1 (7 bases). Trimming pared 6 bases from V and 5 bases from J, leaving 14 bases between. CDR1 LNHDA and CDR2 SQIVND come from the germline V gene (reference sequence). The CDR3 sequence is 15 residues long. The CDR3 protein is CASREQGTWANVLTF. In DNA, the CDR3 is TGTGCCAGTAGAGAACAGGGGACTTGGGCCAACGTCCTGACTTTC.

This chain links TRBV6-1 with TRBJ2-5; TRBD2 matches at 11 bases. CDR3 length equals 15 residues. J lost 2 bases, V lost 1 base, and 0 bases had no gene match. CDR1 MNHNS and CDR2 SASEGT come from the germline V gene. Here the CDR3 reads CASSEVAGGQETQYF. The CDR3 coding sequence is TGTGCCAGCAGTGAAGTAGCGGGGGGGCAAGAGACCCAGTACTTC.

The CDR3, as DNA: TGTGCCAGCAGTTTCAGGATCGACAGGGGAGGCTACACCTTC. Its translation is CASSFRIDRGGYTF. This chain joins TRBV28 and TRBJ1-2; 8 nucleotides match TRBD1. Germline V lookup: CDR1 MDHEN, CDR2 SYDVKM. The CDR3 runs 14 residues. Unmatched junction bases numbered 8, after V lost 3 bases and J lost 8 bases.

V is TRBV5-5 and J is TRBJ1-5, with TRBD1 matching over 7 bases. This CDR3 is built from 16 residues. Germline lookup yields CDR1 SGHKS and CDR2 YYEKEE (reference sequence). The V segment lost 0 bases and the J segment 6 bases; nucleotides outside the gene matches: 9. CDR3 sequence (DNA): TGTGCCAGCAGCTTGGAGGCAGGGGGTTACCCTCAGCCCCAGCATTTT. Its protein product is CASSLEAGGYPQPQHF. The full variable domain, rest sourced from reference TRBV5-5 and TRBJ1-5, is DAGVTQSPTHLIKTRGQQVTLRCSPISGHKSVSWYQQVLGQGPQFIFQYYEKEERGRGNFPDRFSARQFPNYSSELNVNALLLGDSALYLCASSLEAGGYPQPQHFGDGTRLSIL.

This clone has more than one count but fewer than ten. The chain combines TRBV19 with TRBJ2-3; TRBD1 aligns across 8 bases. The CDR3 sequence is 13 residues long. J gave up 8 bases and V 6 bases, and 7 bases lay outside the gene matches. Germline lookup yields CDR1 LNHDA and CDR2 SQIVND (reference sequence). Here the CDR3 DNA reads TGTGCCAGTAGCCTCCCGACAGGGGCTACGCAGTATTTT. This gives the protein CASSLPTGATQYF.

V is TRBV7-9 and J is TRBJ1-4, with 7 bases fitting TRBD1. After removal of 5 bases from V and 5 bases from J, the junction contained 2 bases not matched to a gene. The CDR3 is made up of 13 amino acids. From germline, CDR1 is SEHNR and CDR2 FQNEAQ (reference sequence). The CDR3 is CASSRGQNEKLFF. CDR3 bases: TGTGCCAGCAGCCGGGGACAGAATGAAAAACTGTTTTTT.

V is TRBV5-6 and J is TRBJ2-1; TRBD2 might be the D (5 bases). Trimming left V 4 bases short and J 7 bases short, with 15 bases between. Germline CDR1 SGHDT, CDR2 YYEEEE. The CDR3 consists of 14 residues. The CDR3 loop is CASSLLGVGNEQFF. CDR3 sequence (DNA): TGTGCCAGCAGCCTCCTGGGAGTCGGGAATGAGCAGTTCTTC.

The gene calls are TRBV18 and TRBJ2-7; tentative D call: TRBD2 (7 bases). Trimming took 3 bases from V and 7 from J, leaving 16 bases between them. The CDR3 totals 14 residues. CDR1 and CDR2 (germline): KGHSH, LQKENI. In nucleotides, the CDR3 is TGTGCCAGCTCACCTTACGGGGGGCAGGTTGAGCAGTACTTC. This codes for CASSPYGGQVEQYF. The full variable domain, completed using reference TRBV18 and TRBJ2-7, is NAGVMQNPRHLVRRRGQEARLRCSPMKGHSHVYWYRQLPEEGLKFMVYLQKENIIDESGMPKERFSAEFPKEGPSILRIQQVVRGDSAAYFCASSPYGGQVEQYFGPGTRLTVT.

The chain combines TRBV28 with TRBJ1-2; no firm D call. This CDR3 has 11 amino acids. The V and J ends lost 4 bases and 7 bases respectively, with 7 bases between them. Germline CDR1 MDHEN, CDR2 SYDVKM. DNA for the CDR3: TGTGCCAGCAGTTCCTTCGGTGGCTACACCTTC. Translating gives CASSSFGGYTF.